Listed below are T cell receptor beta chains from one sample, sequenced in a study of CD8+ T cells in alopecia areata. Using immunoSEQ multiplex PCR, the repertoire was profiled, and TCRdb retains in-frame clones only, with some absent. The sample lists hundreds of thousands of clones, roughly 63% occurring once. The source was CD4+ T cells sorted from blood, collected between weeks 51 and 54, from a patient treated with tofacitinib. Receptor source: a human donor with alopecia areata. Each CDR3 is given with its conserved first and last residue. The D gene is left open where the match is weak. Rows give clone size only sometimes, using once, few, many, or a class for an expanded clone.

CDR3nt,CDR3aa,j_gene,d_gene,v_gene,len,abundance
TGTGCCTGGAGTGAACTTAGTTTGTACAATGAGCAGTTCTTC,CAWSELSLYNEQFF,TRBJ2-1,NA,TRBV30,14,NA
TGTGCCAGCAGCAGGGACAGGGGGAACAACGAGCAGTACTTC,CASSRDRGNNEQYF,TRBJ2-7,TRBD1,TRBV7-6,14,NA
TGCGCCAGCCGGGACGGGAAGGAGCAGTTCTTC,CASRDGKEQFF,TRBJ2-1,NA,TRBV5-1,11,NA
TGTGCCAGCAGCCCAATGGGACAAGCGGAGCAGTACTTC,CASSPMGQAEQYF,TRBJ2-7,NA,TRBV5-4,13,few
TGCGCCAGCAGCCAAGCGAGGGGAGACTATGGCTACACCTTC,CASSQARGDYGYTF,TRBJ1-2,NA,TRBV4-1,14,NA
TGTGCCAGCAGCTCTATTGACCAGAACACTGAAGCTTTCTTT,CASSSIDQNTEAFF,TRBJ1-1,NA,TRBV5-4,14,NA
TGCAGTGCTAGGAGGGAGACCCAGTACTTC,CSARRETQYF,TRBJ2-5,NA,TRBV20-1,10,NA
TGTGCCTGGAGTGGGAGAGGGAGAAAAGCTTTCTTT,CAWSGRGRKAFF,TRBJ1-1,NA,TRBV30,12,NA
TGTGCCAGCAGCCGGACAGGGAGCGATGGCTACACCTTC,CASSRTGSDGYTF,TRBJ1-2,TRBD1,TRBV6-6,13,few
TGTGCCAGTAGTATGGGACAGCTAAATCCATATGGCTACACCTTC,CASSMGQLNPYGYTF,TRBJ1-2,TRBD1,TRBV19,15,NA
TGTGCCAGCAGCGTTGGACTAGCGGGGGATCCTACCTACAATGAGCAGTTCTTC,CASSVGLAGDPTYNEQFF,TRBJ2-1,TRBD2,TRBV5-4,18,NA
TGTGCCTGGAGATCGGCAGGGGGGAATAGCAATCAGCCCCAGCATTTT,CAWRSAGGNSNQPQHF,TRBJ1-5,TRBD1,TRBV30,16,NA
TGTGCCAGCAGCTCGAGGACTAGCCAAGAGACCCAGTACTTC,CASSSRTSQETQYF,TRBJ2-5,TRBD2,TRBV13,14,NA
TGTGCCAGCAGCCCCTCGCCCACCGGGGAGCTGTTTTTT,CASSPSPTGELFF,TRBJ2-2,NA,TRBV7-3,13,NA
TGTGCCAGCAGCTTACCGGTTTACAATGAGCAGTTCTTC,CASSLPVYNEQFF,TRBJ2-1,NA,TRBV5-4,13,NA
TGCGCCAGCAGCCAATACACGGGGGCAGATACGCAGTATTTT,CASSQYTGADTQYF,TRBJ2-3,NA,TRBV4-1,14,few
TGTGCCTGGAGTAGGGGGGCACGGTGCGCCTTC,CAWSRGARCAF,TRBJ1-2,NA,TRBV30,11,NA
TGTGCCAGCAGCCAGATAACAGATACGCAGTATTTT,CASSQITDTQYF,TRBJ2-3,NA,TRBV5-1,12,few
TGTGCCAGTAGTGCCCAAGAGACCCAGTACTTC,CASSAQETQYF,TRBJ2-5,NA,TRBV19,11,NA
TGTGCCTGGAGTGGAGGGAGTGTCAACGAGCAGTACTTC,CAWSGGSVNEQYF,TRBJ2-7,NA,TRBV30,13,NA
TGTGCCAGCAGTTACTCCGGGACCTACGAGCAGTACTTC,CASSYSGTYEQYF,TRBJ2-7,NA,TRBV6-5,13,few
TGTGCCAGCTCAAGATCTAGCGGGGGGGCCGATATGGATGAGCAGTTCTTC,CASSRSSGGADMDEQFF,TRBJ2-1,TRBD2,TRBV18,17,NA
TGTGCCTGGAGTGTACTGGCGGGCGGCTATGGCTACACCTTC,CAWSVLAGGYGYTF,TRBJ1-2,NA,TRBV30,14,NA
TGTGCCAGCTCACCACTGGGCCAGGACACTGAAGCTTTCTTT,CASSPLGQDTEAFF,TRBJ1-1,NA,TRBV18,14,few
TGCAGCGTTCACGAGGGGACCTTTCCTGGAAACACCATATATTTT,CSVHEGTFPGNTIYF,TRBJ1-3,NA,TRBV29-1,15,NA
TGTGCCAGCAGTTTATTTACTCCAGGCTCTAACTATGGCTACACCTTC,CASSLFTPGSNYGYTF,TRBJ1-2,NA,TRBV6-5,16,few
TGCGCCAGCAGTCAGCCCCCCCCGCGAGGGGGGTGCTCTGAGACCCAGTACTTC,CASSQPPPRGGCSETQYF,TRBJ2-5,NA,TRBV23-1,18,few
TGTGCCTGGAGTGTACTGTACGAGCAGTACTTC,CAWSVLYEQYF,TRBJ2-7,NA,TRBV30,11,NA
TGTGCCAGCAGCCAGGGGCGGACCGCTCTAAGGGAAAAACTGTTTTTT,CASSQGRTALREKLFF,TRBJ1-4,NA,TRBV7-9,16,few
TGCGCCAGCAGGACGGACAGGGTTGACACTGAAGCTTTCTTT,CASRTDRVDTEAFF,TRBJ1-1,TRBD1,TRBV5-1,14,NA
TGTGCCACCTCCACCTCTGGAAACACCATATATTTT,CATSTSGNTIYF,TRBJ1-3,NA,TRBV6-5,12,NA
TGCGCCAGCAGCCAAGATCTCCAATCACGGGGCTACACCTTC,CASSQDLQSRGYTF,TRBJ1-2,NA,TRBV4-3,14,NA
TGCAGCGTTGGATGGACGAAAACTTACACCGGGGAGCTGTTTTTT,CSVGWTKTYTGELFF,TRBJ2-2,NA,TRBV29-1,15,NA
TGTGCCAGCAGCTTAGTCGGTCTAGCGACCGAGACCCAGTACTTC,CASSLVGLATETQYF,TRBJ2-5,NA,TRBV11-2,15,once
TGTGCCAGCTCACCCCTGTGGCCGAACACTGAAGCTTTCTTT,CASSPLWPNTEAFF,TRBJ1-1,NA,TRBV18,14,NA
TGTGCCAGTACTCGAGACAGGGGGCTTTCACCCCTCCACTTT,CASTRDRGLSPLHF,TRBJ1-6,TRBD1,TRBV19,14,NA
TGTGCCAGCACCATTAATTGGGACACTGAAGCTTTCTTT,CASTINWDTEAFF,TRBJ1-1,NA,TRBV5-4,13,NA
TGTGCCTGGAGTGTAGGGTCTCCTGGAAACACCATATATTTT,CAWSVGSPGNTIYF,TRBJ1-3,NA,TRBV30,14,NA
TGTGCCAGCAGCGGGCAGGGTAACACTGAAGCTTTCTTT,CASSGQGNTEAFF,TRBJ1-1,NA,TRBV9,13,NA
TGTGCCAGCAGCTTATTTCAACTAGCGGGGGGAGATACGCAGTATTTT,CASSLFQLAGGDTQYF,TRBJ2-3,TRBD2,TRBV5-6,16,NA
TGTGCCAGCAGCTTATTTATGGGACTAGCGGGGGGGCCGAATGAGCAGTTCTTC,CASSLFMGLAGGPNEQFF,TRBJ2-1,TRBD2,TRBV7-8,18,NA
TGCAGCTCCGGGGGGGCACATGAGCAGTTCTTC,CSSGGAHEQFF,TRBJ2-1,TRBD2,TRBV29-1,11,many
TGTGCCACCAGCAGAGTCGGCCAGGGTAACCAAGAGACCCAGTACTTC,CATSRVGQGNQETQYF,TRBJ2-5,NA,TRBV15,16,NA
TGTGCCGCAACCCAGCGAGGGTCCGGGCCAACTGAAGCTTTCTTT,CAATQRGSGPTEAFF,TRBJ1-1,NA,TRBV6-5,15,once
TGCGCCAGCAGTGGGCAGGGGGCCTCCTACGAGCAGTACTTC,CASSGQGASYEQYF,TRBJ2-7,TRBD1,TRBV5-1,14,NA
TGCGCCAGCAGGACAGTTCCCCAAGAGACCCAGTACTTC,CASRTVPQETQYF,TRBJ2-5,NA,TRBV5-1,13,NA
TGTGCCAGCTCTCGAACAGGAGGCACAGATACGCAGTATTTT,CASSRTGGTDTQYF,TRBJ2-3,NA,TRBV25-1,14,few
TGTGCCAGCAGCTTATCATGGGGCGACAATCGGGGAGGCTACACCTTC,CASSLSWGDNRGGYTF,TRBJ1-2,NA,TRBV9,16,NA
TGCAGCGTTGACTCTGAAACAGGGTCAGATACGCAGTATTTT,CSVDSETGSDTQYF,TRBJ2-3,NA,TRBV29-1,14,NA
TGTGCCAGCAGTTCGCAGGACACCCCGCGGCAAGAGACCCAGTACTTC,CASSSQDTPRQETQYF,TRBJ2-5,NA,TRBV25-1,16,NA
TGCGCCAGCAGCGCGTCCGGGACAGGAGGGTCACCCCTCCACTTT,CASSASGTGGSPLHF,TRBJ1-6,TRBD1,TRBV5-1,15,NA
TGCGCCAGCAGGGTTGATGCCCTCTATGGCTACACCTTC,CASRVDALYGYTF,TRBJ1-2,NA,TRBV5-1,13,NA
TGTGCCAGCAGCGTAGATATGGCTCAGCCCCAGCATTTT,CASSVDMAQPQHF,TRBJ1-5,NA,TRBV9,13,NA
TGTGCCAGCAGTGATCGGGACAGAAATCAGCCCCAGCATTTT,CASSDRDRNQPQHF,TRBJ1-5,TRBD1,TRBV2,14,NA
TGCAGCGGCACCGAGGGGGCCTATGAGCAGTTCTTC,CSGTEGAYEQFF,TRBJ2-1,TRBD1,TRBV29-1,12,NA
TGTGCCAGCACGGGTCGTGGGAGGGAGACCCAGTACTTC,CASTGRGRETQYF,TRBJ2-5,NA,TRBV7-2,13,few
TGTGCCAGCAGCTTAGATCGGAATGAGCAGTTCTTC,CASSLDRNEQFF,TRBJ2-1,NA,TRBV11-2,12,NA